This passage covers 23 T cell receptor beta chains from one sample sequenced in a study of T cells after yellow fever vaccination (dated by TCRdb to the late 2010s). Library creation used 5' RACE. The sequencer was an Illumina HiSeq 2500. TCRdb applied fastp at Q25 and MiXCR to the public reads, then kept only in-frame beta chains. Each entry merges the rows of one CDR3 protein and shows their most common DNA and genes. Counted in this sample were about 130,000 distinct CDR3 sequences; under 8% of them appeared once. The top ten hold roughly 2.5% of the sample. Sample treatment or condition, as interpreted from the label and publication: live attenuated yellow fever vaccine strain. The specimen was CD4+ T cells sorted from PBMCs, collected 9 to 10 days after the first yellow fever vaccination. The receptor set was obtained from a man between 18 and 35 years old who received the YFV17D yellow fever vaccine.

The sample holds many counts of this clonotype. V is TRBV3-1 and J is TRBJ2-2; 13 bases agree with TRBD2. With V trimmed by 4 bases and J by 0 bases, 5 bases remained unmatched. Germline V gene lookup returns CDR1 LGHDT and CDR2 YNNKEL (reference sequence). This CDR3 region has 18 residues. The chain's CDR3 is CASSPGLAGVSNTGELFF. In DNA, the CDR3 is TGTGCCAGCAGCCCCGGACTAGCGGGGGTCTCGAACACCGGGGAGCTGTTTTTT.

The sample holds many counts of this clonotype. This chain connects TRBV24-1 to TRBJ2-2; the match to TRBD2 covers 7 bases. The trim removed 12 bases at V and 5 bases at J, leaving 5 bases unmatched. The CDR3 has 12 amino acids. Per germline, CDR1 KGHDR and CDR2 SFDVKD. The CDR3 region is CAAAGDTGELFF. In nucleotides, the CDR3 is TGTGCCGCGGCGGGGGATACCGGGGAGCTGTTTTTT.

Many counts were recorded for this clonotype. V usage is TRBV4-3 and J usage is TRBJ1-1, with D tentatively TRBD1 (5 bases). Germline assignment: CDR1 LGHNA and CDR2 YSLEER. Trimming removed 0 bases from V and 4 bases from J, with 21 bases in between. The CDR3 loop spans 18 amino acids. The CDR3 protein is CASSQDRGRGGLSTEAFF. The CDR3 DNA reads as TGCGCCAGCAGCCAAGATCGGGGCCGGGGGGGTTTGAGCACTGAAGCTTTCTTT.

In its sample, this clonotype was seen many times. The chain employs TRBV5-1 and TRBJ2-2; 7 bases agree with TRBD1. The germline V gene has CDR1 SGHRS and CDR2 YFSETQ. The CDR3 sequence is 17 residues long. The V segment lost 4 bases and the J segment 4 bases; nucleotides outside the gene matches: 13. CDR3 DNA sequence: TGCGCCAGCAGCATGGGGGCTAGACAGGGATCCACCGGGGAGCTGTTTTTT. Residues: CASSMGARQGSTGELFF.

This clonotype was found many times. This rearrangement joins TRBV4-1 to TRBJ1-3, with D possibly matching TRBD1 (6 bases). V gave up 2 bases and J gave up 2 bases, with 13 bases separating them. Per the germline V gene, CDR1 is MGHRA and CDR2 is YSYEKL. This CDR3 has 16 amino acids. The CDR3: CASSQRGHRAGNTIYF. CDR3 coding DNA: TGCGCCAGCAGCCAAAGGGGACACCGGGCTGGAAACACCATATATTTT.

This clonotype was detected ten times or more. This rearrangement joins TRBV20-1 to TRBJ1-6, with D perhaps matching TRBD1 (5 bases). Looked up from germline, CDR1 is DFQATT and CDR2 is SNEGSKA (reference sequence). With 3 bases removed from V and 4 bases from J, the gap between germline ends came to 10 bases. The CDR3 runs 14 residues. The CDR3 reads CSARLGGYNSPLHF. Here the CDR3 DNA reads TGCAGTGCTAGGCTGGGGGGGTATAATTCACCCCTCCACTTT.

This clonotype showed up many times. This sequence joins TRBV3-1 and TRBJ1-5, with D hard to call. The germline gives CDR1 LGHDT, CDR2 YNNKEL (reference sequence). The V gene lost 2 bases and the J gene lost 4 bases, with 3 bases spanning the gap. The CDR3 runs 12 residues. CDR3 nucleotides: TGTGCCAGCAGCCAAATAAATCAGCCCCAGCATTTT. Translating it yields CASSQINQPQHF.

This clonotype was recorded at least ten times. Written as DNA, the CDR3 is TGTGCCAGCTCACCACACTCCTACGAGCAGTACGTC. Its protein is CASSPHSYEQYV. This chain connects TRBV18 to TRBJ2-7; no definite D call. V lost 1 base to trimming and J lost 0 bases, with 1 base between them. This CDR3 contains 12 residues. Germline assignment: CDR1 KGHSH and CDR2 LQKENI.

This clonotype was seen a few times. The chain links TRBV5-4 to TRBJ2-5; possible D gene TRBD1, 6 bases. The CDR3 runs to 13 residues. V shed 4 bases and J shed 3 bases, with 10 bases lying between them. The germline V gene has CDR1 SGHNT and CDR2 YYREEE (reference sequence). CDR3 in DNA: TGTGCCAGCAGCAGGGGGACGGAAGAGACCCAGTACTTC. Translating gives CASSRGTEETQYF.

This clonotype was observed at least ten times. The chain has TRBV6-1 and TRBJ2-5, with D tentatively TRBD2 (6 bases). This CDR3 comprises 14 residues. Germline V gene sequence: CDR1 MNHNS, CDR2 SASEGT. With 5 bases removed from V and 2 bases from J, the gap between germline ends came to 12 bases. The CDR3 loop reads CASSKFGGQETQYF. The CDR3 bases are TGTGCCAGCAGTAAATTTGGGGGGCAAGAGACCCAGTACTTC.

This clonotype was counted at least ten times. The chain carries TRBV5-1 and TRBJ2-1; a possible D gene is TRBD2 (5 bases). Germline-derived CDR1 and CDR2 are SGHRS and YFSETQ. There are 15 residues in the CDR3. Trimming took off 3 bases at V and 2 bases at J, with 12 bases between the two ends. The CDR3 here is CASSYDGGAYNEQFF. The CDR3 bases are TGCGCCAGCAGCTACGATGGAGGAGCCTACAATGAGCAGTTCTTC. Looking up the rest from reference TRBV5-1 and TRBJ2-1 gives the full variable domain: KAGVTQTPRYLIKTRGQQVTLSCSPISGHRSVSWYQQTPGQGLQFLFEYFSETQRNKGNFPGRFSGRQFSNSRSEMNVSTLELGDSALYLCASSYDGGAYNEQFFGPGTRLTVL.

This clonotype has ten or more counts. Here the CDR3 DNA reads TGCAGTGAGACCCCGGGACTAGAAGGCCCCGGGGCCCAGTACTTC. This translates into CSETPGLEGPGAQYF. J is TRBJ2-5 and V is TRBV20-1; 8 bases map to TRBD2. The CDR3 is made up of 15 amino acids. Trimming removed 7 bases from V and 9 bases from J; junction bases left unmatched: 19. In germline, CDR1 is DFQATT, CDR2 SNEGSKA (reference sequence).

This clonotype came up many times. The rearrangement uses TRBV6-2 or TRBV6-3 and TRBJ2-1; possibly TRBD2 for D (6 bases). Germline CDR1 MNHEY, CDR2 SVGEGT. This CDR3 spans 15 amino acids. Trimming took off 2 bases at V and 3 bases at J, with 11 bases between the two ends. The CDR3 sequence: CASSYGTPLYNEQFF. CDR3 coding DNA: TGTGCCAGCAGTTACGGGACTCCCCTCTACAATGAGCAGTTCTTC.

Ten or more counts support this clonotype. This chain joins TRBV28 and TRBJ2-2; D might be TRBD1 or TRBD2, each matching 5 bases. V was cut by 7 bases and J by 1 base, with 7 bases left in between. CDR3 size: 13 residues. From germline, CDR1 is MDHEN and CDR2 SYDVKM. CDR3 nucleotides: TGTGCCAGCAATGGGGGGAACACCGGGGAGCTGTTTTTT. Translation: CASNGGNTGELFF.

This clonotype was counted at least ten times. The chain joins TRBV7-3 to TRBJ2-5; 8 nucleotides align to TRBD2. V gave up 2 bases and J gave up 7 bases; unmatched junction bases: 3. CDR3 length: 13 amino acids. Germline CDR1 and CDR2: SGHTA and FQGTGA. CDR3 coding DNA: TGTGCCAGCAGCTTAGCGGGGGGCGGGACCCAGTACTTC. Translation gives CASSLAGGGTQYF.

This sequence joins TRBV7-2 and TRBJ2-7; D might be TRBD2 (6 bases). The CDR3 totals 13 residues. V shed 6 bases and J shed 3 bases, with 12 bases lying between them. Germline V CDR1 and CDR2: SGHTA, FQGNSA. CDR3 sequence reads: CASSRMRDYEQYV. CDR3 coding DNA: TGTGCCAGCAGTAGAATGCGGGACTACGAGCAGTACGTC.

This clonotype was observed many times. The V and J genes are TRBV6-1 and TRBJ2-3; 10 bases fit TRBD2. The CDR3 has 13 amino acids. Germline V CDR1 and CDR2: MNHNS, SASEGT. After removal of 4 bases from V and 12 bases from J, the junction contained 7 bases not matched to a gene. CDR3 loop: CASSGVLAGGQYF. The CDR3 coding sequence is TGTGCCAGCAGTGGCGTATTAGCGGGGGGACAGTATTTT.

This clonotype was detected ten times or more. This chain joins TRBV12-3 or TRBV12-4 and TRBJ1-4; D is undetermined. The length of the CDR3 is 15 residues. V shed 4 bases and J shed 8 bases, with 17 bases lying between them. CDR3 sequence: CASSSSLPGKEKLFF. CDR3 coding DNA: TGTGCCAGCAGTTCGAGCCTCCCGGGCAAAGAAAAACTGTTTTTT.

This clonotype was detected ten times or more. The chain has TRBV18 and TRBJ2-7; no definite D call. CDR1 KGHSH and CDR2 LQKENI come from the germline V gene. There are 15 residues in the CDR3. V gave up 5 bases and J gave up 2 bases, with 16 bases separating them. The DNA of the CDR3 is TGTGCCAGCTCAACCGGAGACGTGGGGACCTACGAGCAGTACGTC. It translates to CASSTGDVGTYEQYV.

This clonotype was seen ten or more times. The CDR3 is CASRGGAKNIQYF. For the CDR3, the DNA is TGTGCCAGCCGGGGGGGTGCCAAAAACATTCAGTACTTC. The rearrangement uses TRBV2 and TRBJ2-4; 8 bases agree with TRBD2. Germline assignment: CDR1 SNHLY and CDR2 FYNNEI. V shed 8 bases, J shed 1 base, and the junction held 1 base outside the gene matches. The CDR3 totals 13 residues. The full variable domain, completed using reference TRBV2 and TRBJ2-4, is EPEVTQTPSHQVTQMGQEVILRCVPISNHLYFYWYRQILGQKVEFLVSFYNNEISEKSEIFDDQFSVERPDGSNFTLKIRSTKLEDSAMYFCASRGGAKNIQYFGAGTRLSVL.

This clonotype came up many times. This rearrangement joins TRBV7-2 to TRBJ1-2; D might be TRBD1 (5 bases). CDR1 and CDR2 from the germline V gene are SGHTA and FQGNSA. This CDR3 region has 14 residues. V gave up 2 bases and J gave up 2 bases, with 9 bases separating them. The DNA of the CDR3 is TGTGCCAGCAGCTTAACTGAGGGGAACTATGGCTACACCTTC. It translates to CASSLTEGNYGYTF.

The sample holds many counts of this clonotype. The CDR3 bases are TGTGCCAGTAGGGGGGTTTCCGCGGACATTCAGTACTTC. Translating it yields CASRGVSADIQYF. The chain carries TRBV4-2 and TRBJ2-4; D is possibly TRBD1 or TRBD2 (6 bases each). V shed 9 bases and J shed 8 bases, with 17 bases lying between them. The CDR3 extends over 13 amino acids. Germline V lookup: CDR1 LGHNA, CDR2 YNFKEQ.

This clonotype was observed at least ten times. The gene calls are TRBV5-5 and TRBJ2-7, with D possibly TRBD2 on 5 matching bases. Trimming cost V 3 bases and J 2 bases, with 9 bases left between them. Germline lookup yields CDR1 SGHKS and CDR2 YYEKEE (reference sequence). This CDR3 has 13 residues. The CDR3 region is CASSSGSTYEQYF. Written as DNA, the CDR3 is TGTGCCAGCAGCTCGGGGTCCACCTACGAGCAGTACTTC.